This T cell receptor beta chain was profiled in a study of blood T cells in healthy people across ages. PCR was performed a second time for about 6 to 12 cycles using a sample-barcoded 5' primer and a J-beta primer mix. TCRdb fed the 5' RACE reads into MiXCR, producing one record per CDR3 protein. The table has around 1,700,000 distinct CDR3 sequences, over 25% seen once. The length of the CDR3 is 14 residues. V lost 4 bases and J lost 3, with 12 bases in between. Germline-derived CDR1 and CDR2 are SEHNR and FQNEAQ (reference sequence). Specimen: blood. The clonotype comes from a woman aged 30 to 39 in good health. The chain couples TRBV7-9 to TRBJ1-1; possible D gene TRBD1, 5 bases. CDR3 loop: CASSSGTTHTEAFF. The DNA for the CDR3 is TGTGCCAGCAGCTCGGGGACTACTCACACTGAAGCTTTCTTT.